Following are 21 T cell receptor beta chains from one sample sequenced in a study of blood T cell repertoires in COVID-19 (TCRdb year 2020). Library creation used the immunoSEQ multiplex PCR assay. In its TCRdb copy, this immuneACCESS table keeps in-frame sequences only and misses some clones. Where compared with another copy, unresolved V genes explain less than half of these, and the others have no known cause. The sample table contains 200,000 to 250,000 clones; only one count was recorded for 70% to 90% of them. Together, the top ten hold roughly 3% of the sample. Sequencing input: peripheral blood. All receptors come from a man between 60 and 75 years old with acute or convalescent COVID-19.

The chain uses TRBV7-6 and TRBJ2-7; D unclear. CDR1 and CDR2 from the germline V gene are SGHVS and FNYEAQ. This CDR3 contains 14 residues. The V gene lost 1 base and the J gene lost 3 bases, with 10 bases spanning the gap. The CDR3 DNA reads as TGTGCCAGCAGCTTAGGGGCCGCAGACTACGAGCAGTACTTC. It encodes CASSLGAADYEQYF. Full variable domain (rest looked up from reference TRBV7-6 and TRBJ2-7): GAGVSQSPRYKVTKRGQDVALRCDPISGHVSLYWYRQALGQGPEFLTYFNYEAQQDKSGLPNDRFSAERPEGSISTLTIQRTEQRDSAMYRCASSLGAADYEQYFGPGTRLTVT.

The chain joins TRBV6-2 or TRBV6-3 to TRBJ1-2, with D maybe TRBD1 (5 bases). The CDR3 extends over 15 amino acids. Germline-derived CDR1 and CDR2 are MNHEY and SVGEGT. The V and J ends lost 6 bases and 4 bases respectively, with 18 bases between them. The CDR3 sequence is CASSPEGGGVYGYTF. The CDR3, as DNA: TGTGCCAGCAGCCCCGAAGGCGGGGGGGTCTATGGCTACACCTTC.

The CDR3: CASSATGGSGLNSPLHF. CDR3 sequence (DNA): TGTGCCAGCAGCGCGACAGGGGGGTCTGGCCTGAATTCACCCCTCCACTTT. The chain couples TRBV9 to TRBJ1-6; 9 bases agree with TRBD1. Trimming cost V 3 bases and J 7 bases; bases outside gene matches: 11. Germline V gene sequence: CDR1 SGDLS, CDR2 YYNGEE. CDR3 length: 17 residues.

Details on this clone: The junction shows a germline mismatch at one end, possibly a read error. As DNA, the CDR3 is TGTGCCAGCAGCTTGGGGGGGGGCCAGGGTCCCCCGAATTTT. Encoded protein: CASSLGGGQGPPNF. The V gene is TRBV5-4, the J gene TRBJ1-5; D may be TRBD1 (6 bases). This CDR3 region has 14 residues. CDR1 SGHNT and CDR2 YYREEE come from the germline V gene (reference sequence).

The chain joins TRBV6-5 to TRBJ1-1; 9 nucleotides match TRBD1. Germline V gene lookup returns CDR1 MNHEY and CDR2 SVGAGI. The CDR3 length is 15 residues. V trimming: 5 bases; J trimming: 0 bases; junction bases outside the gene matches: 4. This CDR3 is CASSPGTGMNTEAFF. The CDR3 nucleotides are TGTGCCAGCAGTCCCGGGACAGGGATGAACACTGAAGCTTTCTTT.

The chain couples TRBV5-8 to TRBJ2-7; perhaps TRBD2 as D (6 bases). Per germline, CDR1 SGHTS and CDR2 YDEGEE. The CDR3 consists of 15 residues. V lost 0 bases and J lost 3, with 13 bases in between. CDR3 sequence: CASSLAGGILYEQYF. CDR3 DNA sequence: TGTGCCAGCAGCTTGGCCGGGGGAATCCTCTACGAGCAGTACTTC.

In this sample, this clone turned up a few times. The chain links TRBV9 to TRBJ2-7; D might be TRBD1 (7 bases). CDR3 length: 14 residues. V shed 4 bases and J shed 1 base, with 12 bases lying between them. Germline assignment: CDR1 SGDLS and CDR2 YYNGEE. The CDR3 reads CASSQGGLSYEQYF. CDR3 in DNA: TGTGCCAGCAGCCAGGGGGGCCTTTCCTACGAGCAGTACTTC.

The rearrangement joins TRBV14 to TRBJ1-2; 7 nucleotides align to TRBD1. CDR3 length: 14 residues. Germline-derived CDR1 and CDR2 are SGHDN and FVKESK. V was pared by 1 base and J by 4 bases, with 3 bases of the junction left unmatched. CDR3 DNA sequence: TGTGCCAGCAGCCAAGGGACAGGCCTCTATGGCTACACCTTC. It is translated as CASSQGTGLYGYTF.

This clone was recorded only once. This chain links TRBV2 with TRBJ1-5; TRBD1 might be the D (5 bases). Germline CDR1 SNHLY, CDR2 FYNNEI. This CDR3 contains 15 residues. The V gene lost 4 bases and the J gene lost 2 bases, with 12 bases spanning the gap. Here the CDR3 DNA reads TGTGCCAGCAGTGCCCCAGGGAATGGCAATCAGCCCCAGCATTTT. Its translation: CASSAPGNGNQPQHF.

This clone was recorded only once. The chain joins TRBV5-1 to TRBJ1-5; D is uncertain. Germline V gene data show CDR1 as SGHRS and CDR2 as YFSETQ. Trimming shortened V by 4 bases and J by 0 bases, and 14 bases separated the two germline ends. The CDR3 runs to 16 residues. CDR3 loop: CASSLGSDNSNQPQHF. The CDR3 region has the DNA TGCGCCAGCAGCCTAGGCTCGGATAATAGCAATCAGCCCCAGCATTTT.

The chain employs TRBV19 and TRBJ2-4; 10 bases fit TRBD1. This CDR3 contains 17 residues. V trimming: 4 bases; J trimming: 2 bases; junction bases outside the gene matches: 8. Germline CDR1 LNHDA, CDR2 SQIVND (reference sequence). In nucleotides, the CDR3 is TGTGCCAGTAGTAGGGGCCAGGACAGGGGGACCAAAAACATTCAGTACTTC. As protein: CASSRGQDRGTKNIQYF.

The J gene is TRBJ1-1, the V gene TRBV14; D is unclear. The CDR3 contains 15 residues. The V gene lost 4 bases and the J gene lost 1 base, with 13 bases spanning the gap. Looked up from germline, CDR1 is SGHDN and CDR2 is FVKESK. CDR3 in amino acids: CASSPPRRENTEAFF. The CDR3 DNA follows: TGTGCCAGCAGCCCCCCCCGTCGAGAGAACACTGAAGCTTTCTTT.

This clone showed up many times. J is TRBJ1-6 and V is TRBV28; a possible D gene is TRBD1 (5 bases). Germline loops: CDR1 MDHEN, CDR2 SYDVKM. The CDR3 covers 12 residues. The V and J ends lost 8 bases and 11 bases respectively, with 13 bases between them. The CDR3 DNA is TGTGCCAGCGAGGGGAGGCCCCCACCCCTCCACTTT. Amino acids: CASEGRPPPLHF.

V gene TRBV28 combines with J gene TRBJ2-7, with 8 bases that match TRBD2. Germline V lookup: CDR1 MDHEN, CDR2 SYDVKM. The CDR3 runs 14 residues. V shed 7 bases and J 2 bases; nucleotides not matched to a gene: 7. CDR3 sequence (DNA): TGTGCCAGCAACGGGGGGGAAAGGCCCTACGAGCAGTACTTC. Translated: CASNGGERPYEQYF. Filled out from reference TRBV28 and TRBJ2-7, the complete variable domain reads DVKVTQSSRYLVKRTGEKVFLECVQDMDHENMFWYRQDPGLGLRLIYFSYDVKMKEKGDIPEGYSVSREKKERFSLILESASTNQTSMYLCASNGGERPYEQYFGPGTRLTVT.

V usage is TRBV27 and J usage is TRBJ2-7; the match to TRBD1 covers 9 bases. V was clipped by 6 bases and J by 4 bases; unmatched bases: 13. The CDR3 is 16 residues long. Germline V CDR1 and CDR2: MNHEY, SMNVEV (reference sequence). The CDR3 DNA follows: TGTGCCAGCAGCGAGTTCGGGGCCGGGACAGGGTACGAGCAGTACTTC. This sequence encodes CASSEFGAGTGYEQYF.

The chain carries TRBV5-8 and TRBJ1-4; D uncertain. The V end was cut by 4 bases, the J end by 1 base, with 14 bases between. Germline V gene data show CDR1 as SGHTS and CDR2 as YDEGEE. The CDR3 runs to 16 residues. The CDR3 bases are TGTGCCAGCAGCCCAGTATGGGGAGGAACTAATGAAAAACTGTTTTTT. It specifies CASSPVWGGTNEKLFF.

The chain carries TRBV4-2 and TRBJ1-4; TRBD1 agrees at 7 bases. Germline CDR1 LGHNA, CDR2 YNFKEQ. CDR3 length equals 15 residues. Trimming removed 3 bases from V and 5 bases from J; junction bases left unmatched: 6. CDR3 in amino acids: CASSHRQGENEKLFF. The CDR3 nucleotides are TGTGCCAGCAGCCACCGACAGGGCGAGAATGAAAAACTGTTTTTT.

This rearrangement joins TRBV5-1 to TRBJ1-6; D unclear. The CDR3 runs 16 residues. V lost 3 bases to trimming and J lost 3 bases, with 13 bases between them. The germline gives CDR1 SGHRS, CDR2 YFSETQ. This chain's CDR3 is CASSSGSLSYNSPLHF. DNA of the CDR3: TGCGCCAGCAGCTCCGGGTCCCTGAGCTATAATTCACCCCTCCACTTT.

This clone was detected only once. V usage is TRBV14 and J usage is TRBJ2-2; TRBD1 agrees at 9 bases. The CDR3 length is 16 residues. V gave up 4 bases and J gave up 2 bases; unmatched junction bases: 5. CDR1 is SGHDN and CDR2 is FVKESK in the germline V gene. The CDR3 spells CASSPTGGGNTGELFF. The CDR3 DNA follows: TGTGCCAGCAGCCCGACAGGGGGTGGAAACACCGGGGAGCTGTTTTTT.

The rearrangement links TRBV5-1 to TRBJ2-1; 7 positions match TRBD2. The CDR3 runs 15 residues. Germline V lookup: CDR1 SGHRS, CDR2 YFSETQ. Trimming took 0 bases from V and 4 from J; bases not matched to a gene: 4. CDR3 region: CASSLGLAVYNEQFF. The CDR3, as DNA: TGCGCCAGCAGCTTGGGCCTAGCGGTATACAATGAGCAGTTCTTC.

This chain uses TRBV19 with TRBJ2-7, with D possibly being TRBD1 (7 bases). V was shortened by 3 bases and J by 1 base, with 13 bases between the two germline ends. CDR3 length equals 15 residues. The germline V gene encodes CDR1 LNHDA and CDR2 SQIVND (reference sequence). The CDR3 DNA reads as TGTGCCAGTAGTATCCGGGACAGCGGGTCCTACGAGCAGTACTTC. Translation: CASSIRDSGSYEQYF.